The clone carrying this T cell receptor beta chain was counted between two and nine times. These data originate in a study of cytomegalovirus exposure and HLA in healthy donors. PCR was performed using 60 Vbeta and 13 Jbeta primers. The protocol was immunoSEQ multiplex PCR, while the TCRdb copy is restricted to in-frame clones and leaves out a portion. The sample lists 250,000 to 350,000 clones, 86% occurring once. V trimming: 5 bases; J trimming: 4 bases; junction bases outside the gene matches: 4. Per the germline V gene, CDR1 is LNHDA and CDR2 is SQIVND (reference sequence). The CDR3 spans 14 residues.

Sequenced material: PBMCs. V and J are TRBV19 and TRBJ1-5, with TRBD1 matching over 8 bases. The sequence came from a man aged 40-49 years in good health and CMV-seropositive. CDR3 region: CASSYYRGNQPQHF. In nucleotides, the CDR3 is TGTGCCAGTAGTTACTACAGGGGGAATCAGCCCCAGCATTTT.